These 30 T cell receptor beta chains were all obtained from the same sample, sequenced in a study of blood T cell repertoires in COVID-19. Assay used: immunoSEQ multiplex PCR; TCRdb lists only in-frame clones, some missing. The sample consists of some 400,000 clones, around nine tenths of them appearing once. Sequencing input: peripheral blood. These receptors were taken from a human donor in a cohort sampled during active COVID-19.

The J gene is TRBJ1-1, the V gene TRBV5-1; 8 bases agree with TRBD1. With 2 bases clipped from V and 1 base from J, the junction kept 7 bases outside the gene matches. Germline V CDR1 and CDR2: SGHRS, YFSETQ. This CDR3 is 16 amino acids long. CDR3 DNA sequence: TGCGCCAGCAGCTTCATACCAGGGGGCCCGAACACTGAAGCTTTCTTT. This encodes CASSFIPGGPNTEAFF.

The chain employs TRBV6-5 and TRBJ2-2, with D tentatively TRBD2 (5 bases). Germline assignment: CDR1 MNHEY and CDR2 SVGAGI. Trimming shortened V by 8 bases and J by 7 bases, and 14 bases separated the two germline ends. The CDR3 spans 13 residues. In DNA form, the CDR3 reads TGTGCCAGCCTACGAACGGAGGTCGGGGAGCTGTTTTTT. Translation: CASLRTEVGELFF.

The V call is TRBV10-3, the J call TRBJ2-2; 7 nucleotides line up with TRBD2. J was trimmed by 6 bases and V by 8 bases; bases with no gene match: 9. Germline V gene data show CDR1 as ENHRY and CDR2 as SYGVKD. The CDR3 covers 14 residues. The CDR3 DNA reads TGTGCCATCCGGGGGGACGCCCTCCCCGGGGAGCTGTTTTTT. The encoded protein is CAIRGDALPGELFF.

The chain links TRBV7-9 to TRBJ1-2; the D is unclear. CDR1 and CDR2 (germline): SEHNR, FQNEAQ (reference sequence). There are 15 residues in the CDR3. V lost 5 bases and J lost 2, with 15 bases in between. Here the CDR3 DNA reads TGTGCCAGCAGCCCAAGGGCGGGAGCCAACTATGGCTACACCTTC. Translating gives CASSPRAGANYGYTF.

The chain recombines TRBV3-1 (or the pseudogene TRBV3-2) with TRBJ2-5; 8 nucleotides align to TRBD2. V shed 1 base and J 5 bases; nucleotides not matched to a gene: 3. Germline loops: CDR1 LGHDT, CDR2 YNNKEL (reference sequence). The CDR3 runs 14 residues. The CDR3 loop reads CASSQAGGHETQYF. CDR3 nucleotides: TGTGCCAGCAGCCAAGCGGGGGGGCACGAGACCCAGTACTTC.

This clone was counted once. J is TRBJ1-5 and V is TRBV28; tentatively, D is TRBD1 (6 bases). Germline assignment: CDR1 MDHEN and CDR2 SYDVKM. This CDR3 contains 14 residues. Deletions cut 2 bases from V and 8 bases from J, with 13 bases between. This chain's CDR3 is CASSLMGGGKPQHF. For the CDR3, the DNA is TGTGCCAGCAGTTTAATGGGGGGGGGCAAGCCCCAGCATTTT. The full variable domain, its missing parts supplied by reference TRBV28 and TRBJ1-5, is DVKVTQSSRYLVKRTGEKVFLECVQDMDHENMFWYRQDPGLGLRLIYFSYDVKMKEKGDIPEGYSVSREKKERFSLILESASTNQTSMYLCASSLMGGGKPQHFGDGTRLSIL.

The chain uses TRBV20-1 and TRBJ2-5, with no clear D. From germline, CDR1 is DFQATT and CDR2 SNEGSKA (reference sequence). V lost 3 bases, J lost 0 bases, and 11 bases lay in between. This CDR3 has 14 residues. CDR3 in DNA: TGCAGTGCTAGTACATCGAGGTACCAAGAGACCCAGTACTTC. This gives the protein CSASTSRYQETQYF.

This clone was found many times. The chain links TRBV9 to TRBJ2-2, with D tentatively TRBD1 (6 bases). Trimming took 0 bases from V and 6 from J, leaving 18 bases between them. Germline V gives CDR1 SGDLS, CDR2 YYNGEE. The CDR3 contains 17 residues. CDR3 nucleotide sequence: TGTGCCAGCAGCGTAGCCCCAGCCGGGACAACAGCCGGGGAGCTGTTTTTT. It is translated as CASSVAPAGTTAGELFF.

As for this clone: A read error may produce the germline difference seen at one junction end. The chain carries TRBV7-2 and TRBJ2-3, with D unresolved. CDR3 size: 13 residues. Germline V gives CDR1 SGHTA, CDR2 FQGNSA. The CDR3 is CASTLLLTDTQYF. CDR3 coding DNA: TGTGCCAGCACCTTACTCCTCACAGATACGCAGTATTTT.

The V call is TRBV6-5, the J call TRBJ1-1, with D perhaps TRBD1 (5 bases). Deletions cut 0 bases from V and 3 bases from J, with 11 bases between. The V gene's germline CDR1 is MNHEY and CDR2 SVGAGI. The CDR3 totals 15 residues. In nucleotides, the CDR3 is TGTGCCAGCAGTTACTCCCCAGGGTGGGACACTGAAGCTTTCTTT. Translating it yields CASSYSPGWDTEAFF.

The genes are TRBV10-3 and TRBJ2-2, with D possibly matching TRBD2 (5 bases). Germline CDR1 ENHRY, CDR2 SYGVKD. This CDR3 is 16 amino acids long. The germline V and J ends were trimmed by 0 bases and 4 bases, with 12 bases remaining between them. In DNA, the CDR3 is TGTGCCATCAGTGAGTCGAGGGTTCAAAGCACCGGGGAGCTGTTTTTT. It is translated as CAISESRVQSTGELFF.

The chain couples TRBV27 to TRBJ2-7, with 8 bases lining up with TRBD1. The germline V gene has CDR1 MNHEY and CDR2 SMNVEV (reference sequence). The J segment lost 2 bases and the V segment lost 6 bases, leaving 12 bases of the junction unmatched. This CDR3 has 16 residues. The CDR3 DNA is TGTGCCAGCAGATCTCCGCAGACAGGGGCGGCCTACGAGCAGTACTTC. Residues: CASRSPQTGAAYEQYF.

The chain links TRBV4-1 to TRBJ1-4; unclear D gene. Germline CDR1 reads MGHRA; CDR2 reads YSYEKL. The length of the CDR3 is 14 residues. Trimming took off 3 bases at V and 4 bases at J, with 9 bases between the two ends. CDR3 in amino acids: CASSQTQDNEKLFF. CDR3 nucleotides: TGCGCCAGCAGCCAGACGCAGGATAATGAAAAACTGTTTTTT.

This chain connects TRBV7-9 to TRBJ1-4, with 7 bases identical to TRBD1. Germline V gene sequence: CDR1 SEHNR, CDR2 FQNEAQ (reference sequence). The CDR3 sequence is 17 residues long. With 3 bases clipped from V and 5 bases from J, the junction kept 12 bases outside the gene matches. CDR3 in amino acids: CASSFRTGQGVNEKLFF. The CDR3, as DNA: TGTGCCAGCAGCTTTCGGACAGGCCAGGGGGTCAATGAAAAACTGTTTTTT.

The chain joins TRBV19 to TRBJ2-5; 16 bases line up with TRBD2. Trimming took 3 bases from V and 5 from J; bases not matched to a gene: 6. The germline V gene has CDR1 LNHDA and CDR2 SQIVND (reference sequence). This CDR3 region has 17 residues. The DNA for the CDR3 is TGTGCCAGTAGTATGGGGACTAGCGGGAGGGCCGGGGAGACCCAGTACTTC. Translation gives CASSMGTSGRAGETQYF.

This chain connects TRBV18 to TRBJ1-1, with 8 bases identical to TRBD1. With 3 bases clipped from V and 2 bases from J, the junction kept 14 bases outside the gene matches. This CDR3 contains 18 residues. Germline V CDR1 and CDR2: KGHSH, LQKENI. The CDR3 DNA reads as TGTGCCAGCTCACCCCCCCAGACAGGGGCGATACCTAACACTGAAGCTTTCTTT. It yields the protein CASSPPQTGAIPNTEAFF.

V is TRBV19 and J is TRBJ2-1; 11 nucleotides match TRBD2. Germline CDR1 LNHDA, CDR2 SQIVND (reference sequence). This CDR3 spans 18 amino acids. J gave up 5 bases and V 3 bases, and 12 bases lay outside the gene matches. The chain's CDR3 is CASSIFLAGGYRNNEQFF. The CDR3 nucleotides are TGTGCCAGTAGTATTTTTCTAGCGGGGGGCTACAGGAACAATGAGCAGTTCTTC.

Here the CDR3 reads CASSPGLEETQYF. The DNA for the CDR3 is TGTGCCAGCAGCCCAGGACTAGAAGAGACCCAGTACTTC. The V gene is TRBV7-8, the J gene TRBJ2-5; 7 bases agree with TRBD2. Germline values: CDR1 SGHVS, CDR2 FQNEAQ. The CDR3 loop spans 13 amino acids. Losses at the gene ends were 5 bases for V and 3 bases for J; bases not matched to a gene: 3.

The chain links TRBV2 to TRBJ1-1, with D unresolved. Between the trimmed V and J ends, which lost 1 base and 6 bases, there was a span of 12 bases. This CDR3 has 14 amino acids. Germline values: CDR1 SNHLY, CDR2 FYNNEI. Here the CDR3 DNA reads TGTGCCAGCAGTGAAGGACTTAGCACCGCTGAAGCTTTCTTT. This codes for CASSEGLSTAEAFF.

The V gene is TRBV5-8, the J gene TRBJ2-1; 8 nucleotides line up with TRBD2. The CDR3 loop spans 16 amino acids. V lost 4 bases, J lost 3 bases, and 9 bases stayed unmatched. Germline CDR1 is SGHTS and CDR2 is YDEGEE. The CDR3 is CASSPVGAGGYNEQFF. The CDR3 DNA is TGTGCCAGCAGCCCCGTCGGGGCGGGGGGCTACAATGAGCAGTTCTTC.

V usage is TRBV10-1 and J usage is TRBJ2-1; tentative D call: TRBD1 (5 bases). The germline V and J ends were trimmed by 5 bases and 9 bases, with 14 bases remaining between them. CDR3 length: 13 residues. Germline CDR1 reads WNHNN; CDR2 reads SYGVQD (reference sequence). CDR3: CASSQGARSEQFF. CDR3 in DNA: TGCGCCAGCAGTCAAGGGGCGCGGAGTGAGCAGTTCTTC.

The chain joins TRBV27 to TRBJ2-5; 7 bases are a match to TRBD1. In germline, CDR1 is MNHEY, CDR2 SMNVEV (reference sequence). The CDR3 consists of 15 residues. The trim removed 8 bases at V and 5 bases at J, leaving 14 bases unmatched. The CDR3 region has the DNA TGTGCCAGCGGTCTTACAGGGGCCTGGCGGGAGACCCAGTACTTC. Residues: CASGLTGAWRETQYF.

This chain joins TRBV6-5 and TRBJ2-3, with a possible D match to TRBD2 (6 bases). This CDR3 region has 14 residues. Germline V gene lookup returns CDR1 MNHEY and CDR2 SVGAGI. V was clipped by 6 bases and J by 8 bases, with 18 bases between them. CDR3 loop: CASRGLQSAGTQYF. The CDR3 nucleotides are TGTGCCAGCAGGGGATTGCAGTCAGCGGGTACGCAGTATTTT.

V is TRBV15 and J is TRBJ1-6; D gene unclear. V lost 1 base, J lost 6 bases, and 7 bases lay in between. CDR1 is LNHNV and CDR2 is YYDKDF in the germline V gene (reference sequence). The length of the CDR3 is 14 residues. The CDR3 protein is CATSRGGSNSPLHF. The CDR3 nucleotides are TGTGCCACCAGCAGAGGTGGCAGTAATTCACCCCTCCACTTT.

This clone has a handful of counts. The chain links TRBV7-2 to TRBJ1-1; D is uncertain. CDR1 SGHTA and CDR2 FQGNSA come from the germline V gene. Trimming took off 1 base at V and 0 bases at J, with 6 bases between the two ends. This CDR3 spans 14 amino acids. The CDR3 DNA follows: TGTGCCAGCAGCTTAGGATCGGTGAACACTGAAGCTTTCTTT. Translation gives CASSLGSVNTEAFF.

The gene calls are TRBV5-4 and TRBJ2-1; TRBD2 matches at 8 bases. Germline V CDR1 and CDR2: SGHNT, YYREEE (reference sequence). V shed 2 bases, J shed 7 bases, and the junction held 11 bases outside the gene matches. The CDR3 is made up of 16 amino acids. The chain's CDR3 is CASSFTGTRSGNEQFF. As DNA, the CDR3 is TGTGCCAGCAGCTTTACGGGGACTAGGAGTGGGAATGAGCAGTTCTTC.

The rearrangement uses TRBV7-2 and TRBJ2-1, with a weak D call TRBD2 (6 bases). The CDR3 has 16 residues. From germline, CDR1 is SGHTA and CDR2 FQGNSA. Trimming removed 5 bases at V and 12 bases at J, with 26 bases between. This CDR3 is CASSLPFELAGHGQFF. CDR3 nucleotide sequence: TGTGCCAGCAGCCTCCCGTTCGAACTAGCCGGTCATGGGCAGTTCTTC.

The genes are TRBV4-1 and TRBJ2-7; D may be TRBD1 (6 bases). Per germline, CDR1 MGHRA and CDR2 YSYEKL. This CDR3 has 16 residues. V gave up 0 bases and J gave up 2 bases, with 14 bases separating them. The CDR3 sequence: CASSQDRDRRPYEQYF. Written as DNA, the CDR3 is TGCGCCAGCAGCCAAGATAGAGACAGGAGACCCTACGAGCAGTACTTC.

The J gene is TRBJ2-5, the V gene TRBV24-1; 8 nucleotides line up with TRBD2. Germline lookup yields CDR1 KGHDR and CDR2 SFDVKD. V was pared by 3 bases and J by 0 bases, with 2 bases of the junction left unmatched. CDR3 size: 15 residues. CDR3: CATSDTGGDQETQYF. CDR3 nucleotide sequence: TGTGCCACCAGTGATACCGGGGGGGACCAAGAGACCCAGTACTTC.

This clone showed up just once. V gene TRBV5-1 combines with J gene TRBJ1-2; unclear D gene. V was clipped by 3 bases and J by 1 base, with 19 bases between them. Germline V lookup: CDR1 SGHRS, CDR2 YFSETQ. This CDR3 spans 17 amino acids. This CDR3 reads CASSSADWTDFNYGYTF. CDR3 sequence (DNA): TGCGCCAGCAGCTCTGCTGACTGGACGGACTTTAACTATGGCTACACCTTC. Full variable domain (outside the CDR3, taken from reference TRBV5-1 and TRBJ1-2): KAGVTQTPRYLIKTRGQQVTLSCSPISGHRSVSWYQQTPGQGLQFLFEYFSETQRNKGNFPGRFSGRQFSNSRSEMNVSTLELGDSALYLCASSSADWTDFNYGYTFGSGTRLTVV.